These 10 T cell receptor beta chains originate from one sample sequenced in a study of regulatory T cells in long-lasting Graves disease. Combining iRepertoire HTBI primers with Arm-PCR of CDR3 regions, the authors built TCR beta libraries. MiXCR, run by TCRdb on the multiplex PCR reads, gives a single entry per CDR3 protein. Among hundreds of thousands of distinct CDR3 sequences listed, roughly 15% were seen once. The time point was: newly diagnosed GD, antithyroid drugs for less than 3 months. PBMC RNA served as the TCR library source. This sample was also put to use in a study of T cells in Graves' hyperthyroidism and ophthalmopathy.

The sequenced sample was peripheral blood mononuclear cells (PBMCs), obtained at new diagnosis, from a patient treated with antithyroid drugs. The receptors stem from a woman aged 25 to 39 with Graves disease.

The chain uses TRBV7-3 and TRBJ1-1; 8 nucleotides agree with TRBD1. Trimming removed 0 bases from V and 5 bases from J; junction bases left unmatched: 5. Per the germline V gene, CDR1 is SGHTA and CDR2 is FQGTGA. The CDR3 is 15 residues long. CDR3 nucleotide sequence: TGTGCCAGCAGCTTAACGGGACAGGCAGGAACTGAAGCTTTCTTT. Protein: CASSLTGQAGTEAFF.

This clonotype has a handful of counts. Compared with germline, one end of the junction differs, possibly owing to a read error. The chain recombines TRBV11-3 with TRBJ2-1; D tentatively fits TRBD1 or TRBD2 (5 bases each). Germline CDR1 SGHNT, CDR2 YENEEA. The CDR3 length is 16 residues. CDR3: CVSSPDGVGAYNEQFF. The CDR3 DNA follows: TGTGTCAGCAGCCCAGACGGCGTGGGGGCCTACAATGAGCAGTTCTTC.

This chain links TRBV18 with TRBJ2-1; 12 nucleotides agree with TRBD2. Germline-derived CDR1 and CDR2 are KGHSH and LQKENI. The CDR3 has 18 residues. V trimming: 1 base; J trimming: 3 bases; junction bases outside the gene matches: 7. CDR3 sequence reads: CASSPLPRTSGDYNEQFF. Written as DNA, the CDR3 is TGTGCCAGCTCACCACTCCCTCGGACTAGCGGGGACTACAATGAGCAGTTCTTC.

This clonotype came up many times. V and J are TRBV6-5 and TRBJ1-3; TRBD1 agrees at 10 bases. The CDR3 is 15 residues long. The V segment lost 0 bases and the J segment 5 bases; nucleotides outside the gene matches: 1. CDR1 and CDR2 (germline): MNHEY, SVGAGI. The CDR3 region is CASSYSGQGRNTIYF. For the CDR3, the DNA is TGTGCCAGCAGTTACTCGGGACAGGGGCGAAACACCATATATTTT.

In this sample, this clonotype turned up many times. The chain recombines TRBV28 with TRBJ2-2, with D perhaps being TRBD1 or TRBD2 (6 bases each). CDR3 length equals 21 residues. V was clipped by 5 bases and J by 0 bases, with 28 bases between them. Germline loops: CDR1 MDHEN, CDR2 SYDVKM. CDR3: CASSTIRGGLSGDANTGELFF. DNA of the CDR3: TGTGCCAGCAGTACCATCCGTGGGGGGCTAAGCGGAGACGCGAACACCGGGGAGCTGTTTTTT.

This clonotype has only a few counts. The V call is TRBV19, the J call TRBJ1-1; D not resolved. Trimming removed 5 bases at V and 10 bases at J, with 11 bases between. From germline, CDR1 is LNHDA and CDR2 SQIVND (reference sequence). This CDR3 contains 11 residues. The CDR3 DNA reads as TGTGCCAGTAGTCACCCCGGGTTAGCTTTCTTT. Translated, it gives CASSHPGLAFF.

A remark on this clonotype: A clone one base away is much larger, so this may be a read error. V gene TRBV24-1 combines with J gene TRBJ2-1; D tentatively reads TRBD1 or TRBD2 (5 bases each). CDR3 size: 16 residues. Germline CDR1 reads KGHDR; CDR2 reads SFDVKD. The CDR3 DNA follows: TGTGCCACCGGGTCTACCGGGACCCTTAAAGTGAATGAGCAGTCCTTC. This encodes CATGSTGTLKVNEQSF.

This clonotype occurred many times. The chain joins TRBV20-1 to TRBJ1-1; no definite D call. CDR1 and CDR2 from the germline V gene are DFQATT and SNEGSKA (reference sequence). Deletions cut 6 bases from V and 1 base from J, with 9 bases between. The CDR3 has 12 amino acids. The CDR3 loop reads CSAGRQNTEAFF. The CDR3 bases are TGCAGTGCCGGACGGCAGAACACTGAAGCTTTCTTT.

This clonotype was seen ten or more times. This sequence joins TRBV29-1 and TRBJ1-1; no clear D. The CDR3 consists of 10 residues. Germline CDR1 SQVTM, CDR2 ANQGSEA. Trimming took 3 bases from V and 11 from J, leaving 10 bases between them. The chain's CDR3 is CSVEEVGAFF. DNA for the CDR3: TGCAGCGTTGAGGAGGTAGGGGCTTTCTTT.

This clonotype appeared many times. The rearrangement links TRBV12-3 or TRBV12-4 to TRBJ1-4; D might be TRBD1 (6 bases). This CDR3 comprises 15 residues. V was shortened by 7 bases and J by 5 bases, with 17 bases between the two germline ends. Written as DNA, the CDR3 is TGTGCCAGCACCCTTGGACAGTTGGAAAATGAAAAACTGTTTTTT. Encoded protein: CASTLGQLENEKLFF.